The rows below give T cell receptor beta chains drawn from one sample of a study of shared clonotypes between healthy human individuals. Here immunoSEQ multiplex PCR was the method, and the copy in TCRdb shows in-frame clones only, minus some. In the table there are about 2.4 million clones, over 85% of which are singletons. Sequenced input: naive CD4+ T cells from PBMCs. The origin of the receptors is a man aged 18 to 29 in good health. Some clones in this sample may be carry-over from other donors' samples. Both conserved end residues are part of each CDR3. The D gene is left open where the match is weak. Rows give clone size only sometimes, using once, few, many, or a class for an expanded clone.

j_call v_call clone_size d_call cdr3_aa cdr3_nt
TRBJ2-2 TRBV5-4 . . CASSLGYTGELFF TGTGCCAGCAGCTTGGGCTACACCGGGGAGCTGTTTTTT
TRBJ2-1 TRBV29-1 . TRBD2 CSVEDPLRTSGRNNEQFF TGCAGCGTTGAAGACCCATTAAGGACTAGCGGGCGAAACAATGAGCAGTTCTTC
TRBJ1-1 TRBV2 . . CASRGTVNTEAFF TGTGCCAGCAGGGGAACAGTGAACACTGAAGCTTTCTTT
TRBJ1-2 TRBV5-1 . . CASSLGTTSNYGYTF TGCGCCAGCAGCTTGGGAACTACTTCTAACTATGGCTACACCTTC
TRBJ2-7 TRBV19 . TRBD1 CASSITGAKEQYF TGTGCCAGTAGTATAACAGGGGCTAAGGAGCAGTACTTC
TRBJ1-5 TRBV5-1 . . CASSFYSGSWPQHF TGCGCCAGCAGCTTTTATTCAGGGTCATGGCCCCAGCATTTT
TRBJ2-7 TRBV6-6 . TRBD1 CASSPRSGQTAF TGTGCCAGCAGCCCCCGGTCGGGACAGACGGCGTTC
TRBJ2-1 TRBV29-1 . TRBD2 CSSKRETGSYNEQFF TGCAGCTCTAAGCGGGAGACGGGCTCCTACAATGAGCAGTTCTTC
TRBJ2-1 TRBV4-1 . . CASSQRGNAGLPNEQFF TGCGCCAGCAGCCAAAGGGGGAATGCAGGGCTCCCAAATGAGCAGTTCTTC
TRBJ2-7 TRBV4-2 . TRBD2 CASSKREGPGYEQYF TGTGCCAGCAGTAAGCGGGAGGGCCCCGGGTACGAGCAGTACTTC
TRBJ2-5 TRBV15 . TRBD2 CATSRDPSGRGETQYF TGTGCCACCAGCAGAGATCCCAGCGGGAGGGGAGAGACCCAGTACTTC
TRBJ1-1 TRBV7-9 . . CASSSYSSVRANTEAFF TGTGCCAGCAGCTCCTACTCCAGTGTCCGGGCGAACACTGAAGCTTTCTTT
TRBJ2-5 TRBV9 . TRBD1 CASSVLQGAETQYF TGTGCCAGCAGCGTATTGCAGGGGGCTGAGACCCAGTACTTC
TRBJ1-1 TRBV19 . TRBD1 CASSPWTGRVNTEAFF TGTGCCAGTAGTCCCTGGACAGGTAGGGTGAACACTGAAGCTTTCTTT
TRBJ1-2 TRBV15 . . CATSRGPSYGYTF TGTGCCACCAGCAGGGGACCGAGCTATGGCTACACCTTC
TRBJ1-4 TRBV28 . TRBD1 CASRDRVHEKLFF TGTGCCAGCAGGGACAGGGTCCATGAAAAACTGTTTTTT
TRBJ2-2 TRBV27 . . CASSPSRRATRGGELFF TGTGCCAGCAGTCCCTCGAGGAGGGCGACTCGAGGCGGGGAGCTGTTTTTT
TRBJ1-2 TRBV9 . . CASSPRWGLSRGYTF TGTGCCAGCAGCCCCCGATGGGGTCTGAGTCGTGGCTACACCTTC
TRBJ1-5 TRBV13 . . CASSSSRSASNQPQHF TGTGCCAGCAGCTCCAGCCGTTCAGCGAGCAATCAGCCCCAGCATTTT
TRBJ1-1 TRBV7-2 . . CASSLEGGAEAFF TGTGCCAGCAGCTTAGAGGGGGGGGCTGAAGCTTTCTTT
TRBJ1-2 TRBV6-5 . . CASGNRANYGYTF TGTGCCAGCGGGAACAGGGCCAACTATGGCTACACCTTC
TRBJ2-7 TRBV14 . . CASSQGTVTYEQYF TGTGCCAGCAGCCAGGGGACGGTAACCTACGAGCAGTACTTC
TRBJ2-2 TRBV4-2 . . CASSQVSTTGELFF TGTGCCAGCAGCCAAGTCTCTACTACCGGGGAGCTGTTTTTT
TRBJ2-5 TRBV18 . . CASSPREVTETQYF TGTGCCAGCTCACCACGGGAGGTGACGGAGACCCAGTACTTC
TRBJ2-7 TRBV19 . TRBD2 CASSAYSGTSGEQYF TGTGCCAGTAGTGCATACTCCGGGACTAGCGGCGAGCAGTACTTC
TRBJ2-1 TRBV7-8 once . CASSSTGGYNEQFF TGTGCCAGCAGTTCTACAGGTGGATACAATGAGCAGTTCTTC
TRBJ2-7 TRBV27 . TRBD1 CASSSYDRVYEQYF TGTGCCAGCAGTTCCTACGACAGGGTCTACGAGCAGTACTTC
TRBJ2-7 TRBV7-2 . TRBD2 CASSPASGTRGTYEQYF TGTGCCAGCAGCCCGGCCTCCGGGACTAGGGGGACCTACGAGCAGTACTTC
TRBJ2-7 TRBV5-1 once . CASSLATLSDEQYF TGCGCCAGCAGCTTGGCCACCCTCTCTGACGAGCAGTACTTC
TRBJ1-2 TRBV30 . TRBD1 CAWATGVYGYTF TGTGCCTGGGCGACAGGGGTATATGGCTACACCTTC
TRBJ1-1 TRBV27 . . CASSLLASDTEAFF TGTGCCAGCAGTTTATTAGCCTCGGATACTGAAGCTTTCTTT
TRBJ2-7 TRBV9 . TRBD2 CASSVTSGITSEQYF TGTGCCAGCAGCGTTACTAGCGGGATAACTTCCGAGCAGTACTTC
TRBJ2-1 TRBV27 once TRBD2 CASSFLIGLAGVEQFF TGTGCCAGCAGTTTCTTGATTGGACTAGCGGGAGTTGAGCAGTTCTTC
TRBJ2-7 TRBV13 . . CASSPRDIVHEQYF TGTGCCAGCAGCCCACGCGACATAGTCCACGAGCAGTACTTC
TRBJ2-5 TRBV4-3 . . CASSTDRGTETQYF TGCGCCAGCAGCACCGATCGGGGTACTGAGACCCAGTACTTC
TRBJ2-1 TRBV9 . . CASSGTSDEQFF TGTGCCAGCAGTGGAACTTCGGACGAGCAGTTCTTC
TRBJ1-1 TRBV5-1 few TRBD1 CASSWGQGNTEAFF TGCGCCAGCAGCTGGGGACAGGGGAACACTGAAGCTTTCTTT
TRBJ2-1 TRBV5-1 . TRBD1 CASSPRDRGYNEQFF TGCGCCAGCAGCCCCCGGGACAGGGGATACAATGAGCAGTTCTTC
TRBJ2-5 TRBV4-1 . TRBD2 CASSQDQASGQETQYF TGCGCCAGCAGCCAAGATCAGGCTAGCGGGCAAGAGACCCAGTACTTC
TRBJ1-3 TRBV7-9 . . CASLSWSSGNTIYF TGTGCCAGCCTGTCATGGAGCTCTGGAAACACCATATATTTT
TRBJ2-3 TRBV6-1 . . CASSEERTSTDTQYF TGTGCCAGCAGTGAAGAGCGGACTAGCACAGATACGCAGTATTTT
TRBJ2-4 TRBV21-1 . . CASKCRLAKNIQYF TGTGCCAGCAAATGTCGGCTAGCCAAAAACATTCAGTACTTC
TRBJ2-3 TRBV14 . . CASSHLRTESTDTQYF TGTGCCAGCAGCCACCTTCGGACAGAAAGCACAGATACGCAGTATTTT
TRBJ2-7 TRBV7-9 . . CASSFRVDEQYF TGTGCCAGCAGTTTCAGGGTTGACGAGCAGTACTTC
TRBJ1-3 TRBV11-2 once . CASRGQGLYGNTIYF TGTGCCAGCAGGGGGCAGGGGTTGTATGGAAACACCATATATTTT
TRBJ2-5 TRBV5-1 . TRBD2 CASSLVGTSEETQYF TGCGCCAGCAGCTTGGTGGGGACTAGCGAAGAGACCCAGTACTTC
TRBJ2-3 TRBV7-9 . . CASNFGEGTDTQYF TGTGCCAGCAATTTCGGGGAGGGCACAGATACGCAGTATTTT